Sequencing of this TCR beta chain was carried out in a study of T-cell reconstitution after alpha-beta-depleted transplantation in children. Points from the study as a whole: Diversity and T-cell counts at one year after transplant derived mostly from new T cells. As was reported, about two months after transplant, alpha-beta T cells came from several hundred expanded graft clones. The high TCRbeta diversity at day 60 in some patients came from surviving recipient T cells and thymic progenitors.

Molecular barcoding with unique molecular identifiers was used for the TCRbeta library. TCRdb itself ran the PCR reads through MiXCR, one entry per CDR3 protein. The table lists 200,000 to 250,000 distinct CDR3 sequences, more than 20% of them singletons. This clonotype was observed a handful of times. What it recognizes is unknown. This clonotype was obtained from a female patient aged 2-15 years who had a stem cell transplant for congenital amegakaryocytic thrombocytopenia, so the T cells may come from the graft donor. This specimen was PBMCs, mostly from graft donor cells, taken 360 days after TCRalphabeta/CD19-depleted stem cell transplant.

DNA of the CDR3: TGTGCCAGCAACGCTTTGGGACTACAATACGAGCAGTACTTC. This translates into CASNALGLQYEQYF. The chain recombines TRBV25-1 with TRBJ2-7, with 7 bases lining up with TRBD2. V was clipped by 7 bases and J by 4 bases; unmatched bases: 10. The CDR3 is made up of 14 amino acids. Germline lookup yields CDR1 MGHDK and CDR2 SYGVNS.